The 20 T cell receptor beta chains presented below share a single source sample, sequenced in a study of T cell responses to AZD1222 COVID-19 vaccine. Some clones are missing from TCRdb's copy, which holds only in-frame ones; the method was immunoSEQ multiplex PCR. The table shows about 93,000 clones, with around 90% occurring only once. The sample here was peripheral blood, taken on day 0 of AZD1222 vaccination. The receptors come from an adult in good health.

This chain uses TRBV5-1 with TRBJ2-7; TRBD2 is a possible D gene (6 bases). The CDR3 loop spans 17 amino acids. V was trimmed by 3 bases and J by 7 bases, leaving 26 bases between them. The germline V gene has CDR1 SGHRS and CDR2 YFSETQ. In DNA form, the CDR3 reads TGCGCCAGCAGCTCGACTATTATGGGACTCCGCTACGCGGAGCAGTACTTC. Its translation: CASSSTIMGLRYAEQYF.

The V gene is TRBV10-1, the J gene TRBJ2-7; TRBD2 aligns across 8 bases. This CDR3 has 13 amino acids. V trimming: 5 bases; J trimming: 0 bases; junction bases outside the gene matches: 0. CDR1 is WNHNN, CDR2 SYGVQD, per germline (reference sequence). This CDR3 is CASSSGSSYEQYF. CDR3 nucleotide sequence: TGCGCCAGCAGTAGCGGGAGCTCCTACGAGCAGTACTTC.

The genes are TRBV28 and TRBJ1-3; D is possibly TRBD1 (5 bases). Germline V gene data show CDR1 as MDHEN and CDR2 as SYDVKM. The CDR3 is 12 residues long. V shed 6 bases and J shed 5 bases, with 8 bases lying between them. The CDR3 region has the DNA TGTGCCAGCAGCACAGGACGAAACACCATATATTTT. It translates to CASSTGRNTIYF.

The chain combines TRBV7-6 with TRBJ1-5; 8 nucleotides agree with TRBD1. J gave up 6 bases and V 5 bases, and 15 bases lay outside the gene matches. From germline, CDR1 is SGHVS and CDR2 FNYEAQ. This CDR3 region has 17 residues. The CDR3 loop reads CASSADRGPRGSQPQHF. The CDR3 nucleotides read TGTGCCAGCAGCGCAGACAGGGGCCCCCGGGGCAGTCAGCCCCAGCATTTT.

The chain uses TRBV24-1 and TRBJ1-2; D gene unclear. The CDR3 covers 14 residues. Per the germline V gene, CDR1 is KGHDR and CDR2 is SFDVKD. The V and J ends lost 0 bases and 4 bases respectively, with 8 bases between them. The CDR3: CATSDLDSLYGYTF. The CDR3 coding sequence is TGTGCCACCAGTGATTTGGATTCTCTCTATGGCTACACCTTC.

The V call is TRBV11-2, the J call TRBJ1-1; D is unclear. Germline CDR1 SGHAT, CDR2 FQNNGV. The CDR3 consists of 13 residues. Trimming removed 0 bases from V and 6 bases from J, with 8 bases in between. CDR3 nucleotides: TGTGCCAGCAGCTTAGAAAGGATCTCTGAAGCTTTCTTT. This translates into CASSLERISEAFF.

This sequence joins TRBV5-8 and TRBJ2-1; 11 nucleotides align to TRBD2. In germline, CDR1 is SGHTS, CDR2 YDEGEE. The CDR3 extends over 14 amino acids. V trimming: 4 bases; J trimming: 6 bases; junction bases outside the gene matches: 3. The CDR3 DNA is TGTGCCAGCAGCCTCGGACTAGCGGGCAATGAGCAGTTCTTC. It translates to CASSLGLAGNEQFF.

This clone was seen a single time. The rearrangement joins TRBV2 to TRBJ1-3, with a possible D match to TRBD1 (5 bases). Germline lookup yields CDR1 SNHLY and CDR2 FYNNEI. V dropped 3 bases and J dropped 0 bases, with 9 bases sitting between them. The CDR3 has 15 amino acids. Here the CDR3 DNA reads TGTGCCAGCAGTGATGGACACCTCTCTGGAAACACCATATATTTT. Its protein product is CASSDGHLSGNTIYF.

For the CDR3, the DNA is TGTGCCAGCAGATCCGGTGTGATTGGGAATGAGCAGTTCTTC. As protein: CASRSGVIGNEQFF. J is TRBJ2-1 and V is TRBV6-5; D ambiguous. The germline V gene encodes CDR1 MNHEY and CDR2 SVGAGI. V was clipped by 6 bases and J by 7 bases, with 16 bases between them. The CDR3 contains 14 residues.

The table lists this clone with a count of one. The genes are TRBV9 and TRBJ2-2; 11 nucleotides match TRBD2. J lost 1 base, V lost 4 bases, and 3 bases had no gene match. Per the germline V gene, CDR1 is SGDLS and CDR2 is YYNGEE. There are 16 residues in the CDR3. CDR3 DNA sequence: TGTGCCAGCAGCACTGGGACTAGCGGGAACACCGGGGAGCTGTTTTTT. Translating it yields CASSTGTSGNTGELFF.

As regards this clone: Different DNA sequences within this sample yield the same CDR3. The chain employs TRBV5-1 and TRBJ1-1; possibly TRBD1 for D (6 bases). From germline, CDR1 is SGHRS and CDR2 YFSETQ. The CDR3 covers 13 residues. Trimming stripped 2 bases from V and 1 base from J, with 6 bases between. CDR3 sequence (DNA): TGCGCCAGCAGCTTAGGGGGGAACACTGAAGCTTTCTTT. It translates to CASSLGGNTEAFF.

V usage is TRBV7-2 and J usage is TRBJ1-5, with D possibly matching TRBD1 (5 bases). The CDR3 loop spans 15 amino acids. Germline V CDR1 and CDR2: SGHTA, FQGNSA. The V end was cut by 4 bases, the J end by 7 bases, with 17 bases between. The CDR3 DNA sequence: TGTGCCAGCAGCTCCTGGCCAGGGAAAGGGCAGCCCCAGCATTTT. As protein: CASSSWPGKGQPQHF.

The chain combines TRBV6-5 with TRBJ1-1; 8 nucleotides match TRBD1. The germline CDR1 and CDR2 sequences are MNHEY and SVGAGI. The length of the CDR3 is 14 residues. The V gene end was trimmed by 2 bases and the J gene end by 1 base; junction bases not matched to a gene: 0. In DNA, the CDR3 is TGTGCCAGCAGTTACGGACAGGGGAACACTGAAGCTTTCTTT. Translation: CASSYGQGNTEAFF.

The J gene is TRBJ1-2, the V gene TRBV12-3 or TRBV12-4, with D possibly TRBD1 on 5 matching bases. V was pared by 6 bases and J by 3 bases, with 8 bases between. CDR3 length: 12 residues. The CDR3 loop reads CASSEGDYGYTF. CDR3 nucleotide sequence: TGTGCCAGCAGCGAAGGGGACTATGGCTACACCTTC.

This sequence joins TRBV4-2 and TRBJ1-6, with a possible D match to TRBD1 (6 bases). CDR3 length: 15 residues. V shed 0 bases and J shed 10 bases, with 13 bases lying between them. Germline values: CDR1 LGHNA, CDR2 YNFKEQ. The CDR3 here is CASSQDGQPGSPLHF. CDR3 DNA: TGTGCCAGCAGCCAAGATGGACAGCCGGGATCACCCCTCCACTTT.

Comments on this clone: The sample contains more than one DNA sequence encoding this CDR3. The gene calls are TRBV5-1 and TRBJ2-7; tentative D call: TRBD1 (6 bases). CDR3 length: 13 residues. V lost 0 bases to trimming and J lost 2 bases, with 6 bases between them. Germline CDR1 is SGHRS and CDR2 is YFSETQ. The chain's CDR3 is CASSLDRAYEQYF. CDR3 coding DNA: TGCGCCAGCAGCTTGGACAGGGCCTACGAGCAGTACTTC.

This chain connects TRBV3-1 (or the pseudogene TRBV3-2) to TRBJ2-6; D is ambiguous. The CDR3 loop spans 16 amino acids. The V end was cut by 8 bases, the J end by 1 base, with 15 bases between. Germline CDR1 LGHDT, CDR2 YNNKEL (reference sequence). The CDR3 protein is CASAASIASGANVLTF. The CDR3 DNA follows: TGTGCCAGCGCGGCATCCATCGCATCTGGGGCCAACGTCCTGACTTTC.

The V call is TRBV3-1 (or the pseudogene TRBV3-2), the J call TRBJ2-3; maybe TRBD2 (6 bases). This CDR3 contains 15 residues. The V gene lost 0 bases and the J gene lost 4 bases, with 11 bases spanning the gap. CDR1 is LGHDT and CDR2 is YNNKEL in the germline V gene (reference sequence). This CDR3 reads CASSQDLGGADTQYF. CDR3 nucleotide sequence: TGTGCCAGCAGCCAAGATCTTGGCGGGGCAGATACGCAGTATTTT.

The table lists this clone with a count of one. The chain employs TRBV3-1 (or the pseudogene TRBV3-2) and TRBJ2-3, with 8 bases that match TRBD2. V shed 4 bases and J 2 bases; nucleotides not matched to a gene: 5. This CDR3 region has 15 residues. Looked up from germline, CDR1 is LGHDT and CDR2 is YNNKEL (reference sequence). CDR3 nucleotides: TGTGCCAGCAGCCCGGATAGCGGGAACACAGATACGCAGTATTTT. Its translation is CASSPDSGNTDTQYF.

This chain connects TRBV19 to TRBJ1-5; D not certain. The V end lost 7 bases, the J end lost 3 bases, and 10 bases lay between the germline ends. The CDR3 runs to 13 residues. Germline CDR1 reads LNHDA; CDR2 reads SQIVND (reference sequence). CDR3 protein: CASKDRFNQPQHF. The CDR3 DNA sequence: TGTGCCAGTAAAGACCGATTCAATCAGCCCCAGCATTTT.